This TCR beta chain was sequenced for a study of cytomegalovirus exposure and HLA in healthy donors. Looking at the study overall: As released early, the data held roughly 85 million unique TCRs from HLA-typed donors.

Healthy bone marrow donors supplied every sample. About this clone: Its antigen is undetermined.

The PCR used 60 Vbeta and 13 Jbeta primers. TCRdb keeps only in-frame clones here, not all; method: immunoSEQ multiplex PCR. This sample yields just over 150,000 clones, of which 75% to 80% are seen a single time; approximately 3% belongs to the top ten. Trimming removed 5 bases at V and 5 bases at J, with 10 bases between. The CDR3 spans 13 residues. Germline-derived CDR1 and CDR2 are SNHLY and FYNNEI. Study-wide results and limits: TCR beta chains numbering more than 150 were designated cytomegalovirus-associated.

This receptor was identified in a middle-aged woman in good health and CMV-seronegative. The rearrangement uses TRBV2 and TRBJ1-5, with a weak D call TRBD1 (6 bases). Sequenced material: PBMCs. CDR3 sequence reads: CASSLQGDQPQHF. The CDR3 nucleotides read TGTGCCAGCAGTCTACAGGGTGATCAGCCCCAGCATTTT. Complete variable domain (other parts from reference TRBV2 and TRBJ1-5): EPEVTQTPSHQVTQMGQEVILRCVPISNHLYFYWYRQILGQKVEFLVSFYNNEISEKSEIFDDQFSVERPDGSNFTLKIRSTKLEDSAMYFCASSLQGDQPQHFGDGTRLSIL.